This note documents a single T cell receptor (beta chain) sequence. What it recognizes is unknown. The sample comes from a study of cytotoxic CD8 clonotypes in ibrutinib-treated CLL. Study background: Among the samples, the mean was roughly 240,000 productive templates and approximately 94,000 productive rearrangements.

Whole-study findings and limits: Clonality climbed at ibrutinib response, then dropped toward baseline at progression. Clonality (at baseline) was higher than in age-matched healthy donors and tracked circulating CD8+ T-cell counts.

Profiled with immunoSEQ multiplex PCR; TCRdb holds only in-frame clones, not every one. The table records more than 150,000 clones, about 72% of them present only once. The source was PBMCs, collected after 24 months of ibrutinib treatment. The TCR originated in a human donor with chronic lymphocytic leukemia.

As DNA, the CDR3 is TGTGCCAGCAGCACACGGACTAGCGGGCAGGGTGGGGAGCAGTACTTC. It translates to CASSTRTSGQGGEQYF. The V call is TRBV9, the J call TRBJ2-7; 11 nucleotides align to TRBD2. With V trimmed by 4 bases and J by 7 bases, 13 bases remained unmatched. The germline CDR1 and CDR2 sequences are SGDLS and YYNGEE. The length of the CDR3 is 16 residues.